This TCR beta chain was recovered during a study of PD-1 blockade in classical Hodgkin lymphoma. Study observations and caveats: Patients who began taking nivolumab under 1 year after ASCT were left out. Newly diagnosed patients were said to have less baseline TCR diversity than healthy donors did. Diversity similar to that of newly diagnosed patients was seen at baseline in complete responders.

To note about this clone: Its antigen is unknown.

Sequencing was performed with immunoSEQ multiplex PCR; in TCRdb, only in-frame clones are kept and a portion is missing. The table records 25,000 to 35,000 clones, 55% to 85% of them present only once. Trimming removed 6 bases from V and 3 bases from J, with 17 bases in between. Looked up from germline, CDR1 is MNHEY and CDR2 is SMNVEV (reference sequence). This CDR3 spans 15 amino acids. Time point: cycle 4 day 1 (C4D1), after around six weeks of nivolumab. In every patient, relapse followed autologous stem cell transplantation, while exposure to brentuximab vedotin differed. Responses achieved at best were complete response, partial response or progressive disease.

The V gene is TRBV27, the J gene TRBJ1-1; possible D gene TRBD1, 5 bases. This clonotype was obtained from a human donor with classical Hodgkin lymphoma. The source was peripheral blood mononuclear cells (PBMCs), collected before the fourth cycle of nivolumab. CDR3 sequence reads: CASRRTPQGYTEAFF. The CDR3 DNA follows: TGTGCCAGCAGGAGAACACCCCAGGGATACACTGAAGCTTTCTTT.